Below are 2 T cell receptor beta chains sequenced from a single sample in a study of monozygotic twins with inflammatory bowel disease. TCRdb derives one entry per CDR3 protein from the 5' RACE reads, leaving out DNA. This listing includes approximately 120,000 distinct CDR3 sequences. What was sequenced was blood. The receptor set was obtained from a human donor with ulcerative colitis or Crohn's disease, or a healthy co-twin of an affected twin (not recorded which).

The V and J genes are TRBV20-1 and TRBJ2-7; without DNA, the TCRdb call of TRBD1 cannot be checked. Germline V gene sequence: CDR1 DFQATT, CDR2 SNEGSKA (reference sequence). This CDR3 has 12 amino acids. This chain's CDR3 is CSAGDRGYEQYF.

CDR3 loop: CASSQVVSGSHGDIQYF. V is TRBV4-3 and J is TRBJ2-4; TCRdb gives TRBD2 as the D gene, but with no DNA this cannot be confirmed. CDR1 LGHNA and CDR2 YSLEER come from the germline V gene. The CDR3 runs to 17 residues.